These T cell receptor beta chains were read from a single sample in a study of cytomegalovirus exposure and HLA in healthy donors. The method was immunoSEQ multiplex PCR; TCRdb's version includes in-frame clones alone and lacks a portion of them. The profile shows some 120,000 clones, less than 85% of them singletons. The sample consisted of PBMCs. These receptors were collected from a male donor in good health and CMV-seronegative. Both conserved end residues are part of each CDR3. D genes are given only for firm matches. Clone size is given for some rows only: seen once, a few or many times, or a class if the clone is expanded.

>-|TRBV6-6|TRBJ1-5|16|TRBD1
CASSYLGQGGNQPQHF
TGTGCCAGCAGTTATCTGGGACAGGGAGGCAATCAGCCCCAGCATTTT
>few|TRBV6-1|TRBJ2-7|15|TRBD2
CASSERTSGSYEQYF
TGTGCCAGCAGTGAACGGACTAGCGGGAGTTACGAGCAGTACTTC
>-|TRBV30|TRBJ2-5|15|TRBD2
CAWSVRASGRETQYF
TGTGCCTGGAGTGTAAGGGCTAGCGGGAGGGAGACCCAGTACTTC
>-|TRBV15|TRBJ1-1|13|-
CAAKTRGNTEAFF
TGTGCCGCAAAAACCCGGGGGAACACTGAAGCTTTCTTT
>-|TRBV28|TRBJ1-4|12|-
CASSLGGEKLFF
TGTGCCAGCAGTTTAGGGGGGGAAAAACTGTTTTTT
>once|TRBV6-1|TRBJ2-5|11|-
CASSDREAQYF
TGTGCCAGCAGCGACAGGGAGGCCCAGTACTTC
>-|TRBV27|TRBJ2-3|14|-
CASSFRVRTDTQYF
TGTGCCAGCAGTTTCCGGGTCCGCACAGATACGCAGTATTTT
>-|TRBV7-9|TRBJ2-1|16|TRBD1
CASSTRDRGERNEQFF
TGTGCCAGCAGCACCCGAGACAGGGGAGAAAGGAATGAGCAGTTCTTC
>-|TRBV6-5|TRBJ2-5|16|TRBD1
CASSYSIRDSAETQYF
TGTGCCAGCAGTTACTCGATCAGGGACAGTGCGGAGACCCAGTACTTC
>-|TRBV29-1|TRBJ1-2|12|-
CSVAQGGDGYTF
TGCAGCGTGGCCCAGGGTGGCGATGGCTACACCTTC
>-|TRBV19|TRBJ1-5|14|TRBD1
CASSPGQGNQPQHF
TGTGCCAGTAGTCCGGGACAGGGTAATCAGCCCCAGCATTTT
>-|TRBV29-1|TRBJ2-7|12|TRBD1
CSVEGQGYEQYF
TGCAGCGTTGAGGGACAGGGCTACGAGCAGTACTTC
>-|TRBV30|TRBJ2-6|14|-
CAWSVNLAGNVLTF
TGTGCCTGGAGTGTAAATCTGGCAGGCAACGTCCTGACTTTC
>-|TRBV18|TRBJ1-6|15|TRBD1
CASSPPDRGNSPLHF
TGTGCCAGCTCACCACCCGACAGGGGTAATTCACCCCTCCACTTT
>-|TRBV4-3|TRBJ2-3|18|TRBD2
CASSQETSSGGPRDTQYF
TGCGCCAGCAGCCAAGAGACGTCTAGCGGGGGGCCCCGGGATACGCAGTATTTT
>few|TRBV5-1|TRBJ2-7|16|-
CASSLEAVGSSYEQYF
TGCGCCAGCAGCTTGGAGGCGGTCGGAAGCTCCTACGAGCAGTACTTC
>once|TRBV2|TRBJ2-5|17|-
CASSEGGRWGLSETQYF
TGTGCCAGCAGTGAAGGAGGGCGTTGGGGTCTGAGTGAGACCCAGTACTTC
>-|TRBV9|TRBJ2-3|14|TRBD1
CASSPGDRADTQYF
TGTGCCAGCAGCCCAGGGGACAGGGCAGATACGCAGTATTTT
>-|TRBV10-3|TRBJ2-7|14|TRBD2
CASSTPGTSYEQYF
TGTGCCAGCAGTACACCCGGGACTAGCTACGAGCAGTACTTC
>-|TRBV28|TRBJ1-2|13|-
CASGPPEGQGYTF
TGTGCCAGCGGTCCCCCGGAGGGGCAGGGCTACACCTTC
>-|TRBV7-6|TRBJ2-7|16|TRBD1
CASSGFEGASSYEQYF
TGTGCCAGCAGCGGTTTTGAGGGGGCGAGCTCCTACGAGCAGTACTTC
>-|TRBV5-1|TRBJ2-5|17|TRBD1
CASSVGTGGSSQETQYF
TGCGCCAGCAGCGTCGGGACAGGGGGTTCCTCTCAAGAGACCCAGTACTTC
>once|TRBV25-1|TRBJ2-1|15|-
CASSGDSFGYNEQFF
TGTGCCAGCAGTGGGGACTCATTTGGTTACAATGAGCAGTTCTTC
>-|TRBV30|TRBJ2-7|14|-
CAWKGRSEVYEQYF
TGTGCCTGGAAAGGGAGGTCAGAGGTCTACGAGCAGTACTTC
>few|TRBV29-1|TRBJ2-7|13|-
CSAGGTANYEQYF
TGCAGCGCCGGAGGGACAGCCAACTACGAGCAGTACTTC
>-|TRBV29-1|TRBJ2-4|14|TRBD2
CSVVLAGVKNIQYF
TGCAGCGTTGTACTAGCGGGAGTCAAAAACATTCAGTACTTC
>-|TRBV6-1|TRBJ2-3|16|-
CASSERMGGGTDTQYF
TGTGCCAGCAGTGAAAGGATGGGAGGTGGCACAGATACGCAGTATTTT
>-|TRBV6-1|TRBJ2-2|15|TRBD2
CASSTAGGGAGELFF
TGTGCCAGCAGTACCGCGGGAGGAGGGGCCGGGGAGCTGTTTTTT
>-|TRBV30|TRBJ2-1|14|TRBD2
CAWKGAGGPHEQFF
TGTGCCTGGAAGGGAGCGGGAGGGCCACATGAGCAGTTCTTC
>-|TRBV11-3|TRBJ2-1|16|TRBD2
CASSLDGTSGRGEQFF
TGTGCCAGCAGCTTAGACGGGACTAGCGGGAGGGGTGAGCAGTTCTTC
>-|TRBV27|TRBJ2-7|14|-
CASSLSRRAERQYF
TGTGCCAGCAGTTTATCCCGGCGGGCGGAACGGCAGTACTTC
>-|TRBV5-1|TRBJ2-7|15|-
CASSFGGSGPYEQYF
TGCGCCAGCAGCTTTGGTGGTAGCGGTCCTTACGAGCAGTACTTC
>-|TRBV30|TRBJ1-5|16|TRBD1
CAWSDPSGGSGQPQHF
TGTGCCTGGAGTGATCCCTCAGGGGGCTCGGGTCAGCCCCAGCATTTT
>-|TRBV7-9|TRBJ2-5|12|-
CASSPQGETQYF
TGTGCCAGCAGCCCCCAGGGGGAGACCCAGTACTTC
>-|TRBV30|TRBJ1-2|15|-
CAWSSLRREGYGYTF
TGTGCCTGGAGTAGCCTCCGGCGAGAGGGCTATGGCTACACCTTC
>-|TRBV25-1|TRBJ1-1|14|TRBD1
CASRGDRGHTEAFF
TGTGCCAGCAGGGGGGACAGGGGACACACTGAAGCTTTCTTT
>-|TRBV12-2|TRBJ2-5|14|-
CASRLATGQGGQYF
TGTGCAAGTCGCTTAGCCACGGGACAGGGAGGGCAGTACTTC
>-|TRBV4-3|TRBJ1-2|15|TRBD1
CASSQDQGAHYGYTF
TGCGCCAGCAGCCAAGATCAGGGGGCCCACTATGGCTACACCTTC
>-|TRBV28|TRBJ2-3|16|TRBD2
CASSLTSSGFTDTQYF
TGTGCCAGCAGTTTAACCTCTAGCGGATTCACAGATACGCAGTATTTT
>-|TRBV7-2|TRBJ1-1|16|TRBD1
CASSLGQGALGTEAFF
TGTGCCAGCAGCTTAGGGCAGGGGGCGCTGGGGACTGAAGCTTTCTTT
>-|TRBV30|TRBJ1-6|14|-
CAWSLDGETSPLHF
TGTGCCTGGAGCTTAGATGGGGAGACGTCACCCCTCCACTTT
>-|TRBV5-1|TRBJ2-1|16|-
CASSLASGIGYNEQFF
TGCGCCAGCAGCTTGGCTTCGGGAATTGGGTACAATGAGCAGTTCTTC
>-|TRBV5-1|TRBJ1-3|16|TRBD1
CASSHGTGDSGNTIYF
TGCGCCAGCAGCCACGGGACAGGGGATTCAGGAAACACCATATATTTT
>-|TRBV7-3|TRBJ1-2|13|TRBD1
CASSPGQEYGYTF
TGTGCCAGCAGCCCGGGACAGGAGTATGGCTACACCTTC
>-|TRBV7-2|TRBJ2-7|13|-
CASSLAASYEQYF
TGTGCCAGCAGCTTAGCGGCCTCCTACGAGCAGTACTTC
>once|TRBV18|TRBJ2-7|15|-
CASSLLDRWSYEQYF
TGTGCCAGCTCACTCCTCGACAGGTGGTCCTACGAGCAGTACTTC
>once|TRBV11-2|TRBJ2-1|15|TRBD2
CASSLGGRAYNEQFF
TGTGCCAGCAGCTTAGGCGGGAGGGCTTACAATGAGCAGTTCTTC
>-|TRBV5-6|TRBJ2-3|17|TRBD2
CASSLGETRLAGDTQYF
TGTGCCAGCAGCTTGGGCGAAACCCGACTAGCGGGAGATACGCAGTATTTT
>-|TRBV28|TRBJ1-6|15|-
CASNSPPAGNSPLHF
TGTGCCAGCAACTCTCCGCCGGCGGGGAATTCACCCCTCCACTTT
>-|TRBV7-9|TRBJ2-3|19|-
CASSLVPALRARGTDTQYF
TGTGCCAGCAGCTTAGTCCCCGCTCTAAGAGCCCGGGGCACAGATACGCAGTATTTT
>-|TRBV7-9|TRBJ2-2|14|TRBD1
CASSRTGNTGELFF
TGTGCCAGCAGCCGGACAGGCAACACCGGGGAGCTGTTTTTT
>-|TRBV7-9|TRBJ1-1|12|TRBD1
CSSSLGQGGAFF
TGTTCCAGCAGCTTAGGACAGGGAGGAGCTTTCTTT
>few|TRBV29-1|TRBJ1-2|13|-
CSALNQGSSGYTF
TGCAGCGCGTTAAACCAGGGAAGTAGTGGCTACACCTTC
>-|TRBV5-4|TRBJ1-1|17|-
CASSQDKGDRLNTEAFF
TGTGCCAGCAGCCAAGATAAGGGAGACAGGCTGAACACTGAAGCTTTCTTT
>-|TRBV2|TRBJ1-1|13|-
CASSGTSNTEAFF
TGTGCCAGCAGCGGGACTTCGAACACTGAAGCTTTCTTT